This T cell receptor beta chain derives from a study of T cells after yellow fever vaccination (dated by TCRdb to the late 2010s). The study in broad terms: Libraries from fractions with low cell numbers were prepared with the SMART-Seq v4 Ultra Low Input RNA kit. Two healthy male donors, one aged 18 to 30 and one aged 30 to 40 years, made up the cohort. To follow T-cell clones before and after both primary and booster YFV17D yellow fever vaccination, bulk TCR alpha and beta repertoires underwent longitudinal sequencing. Blood was collected at multiple timepoints before and after primary and secondary immunization, and bulk PBMC replicates and cell subsets were isolated. Broad study findings and their caveats: Compared with the primary T-cell response, the secondary T-cell response was weaker but faster, peaking on day 5 rather than day 15. After the booster, most clones that had expanded after primary vaccination were detected again (approximately 95% of CD4 and 88% of CD8), suggesting broad maintenance of memory. Because abundant contaminating clonotypes from the bulk population could be contained in FACS-sorted repertoires, computational filtering was required. Because the study included only two donors, the extent to which the findings can be generalized is limited. A small fraction of clonotypes showed up in both the CD4 and CD8 compartments, probably as a result of convergent recombination.

This clonotype showed up just a few times. Its specific antigen is unknown. No much larger clone is present one base from it, and per-base qualities are unavailable. V gives up 4 bases and J gives up 8 bases, and the segment between their germline ends measures 17 bases. From cysteine to phenylalanine, the CDR3 is 14 amino acids long. Only the CDR3 DNA stays, 42 bases, in frame from base 1. The sample's treatment or condition label, decoded: live attenuated yellow fever vaccine strain. A standard Ficoll-Paque protocol was used to isolate PBMCs from peripheral blood. Dynabeads CD4 and CD8 positive selection kits were used to isolate CD4 and CD8 T-cell fractions. TriZol was used to extract RNA from bulk PBMCs, from CD4 and CD8 fractions, and from dextramer-positive and dextramer-negative fractions. The run used an Illumina NovaSeq 6000. TCR cDNA was made using 5'RACE template switching, a step that added a universal primer site and unique molecular identifiers. Priming of cDNA synthesis was performed from both the TCR alpha and TCR beta constant segments. Library amplification involved two PCR steps, and the second step added sample barcodes and sequencing adapters. Libraries were sequenced on Illumina HiSeq 2500 (2x100 bp) or NovaSeq (2x150 bp). Per the authors' processing: Reads were demultiplexed and collapsed into UMI consensus sequences with MIGEC, and V(D)J alignment was performed with MiXCR. Vaccine-responding clonotypes were identified with edgeR using replicate PBMC samples, with FDR below 0.01 and a log2 fold change above 5 up to day 15 being required. Bulk clonotypes were assigned CD4 or CD8 identity according to which sequenced CD4 or CD8 repertoire held them at higher abundance. TCRdb's own reprocessing of the public reads used fastp at Q25 and MiXCR and kept productive beta chains. Identical CDR3 proteins give one entry, which carries the most common genes and DNA. The V and J calls come from TCRdb's annotation, not from the publication. This sample comprises around 320,000 distinct CDR3 sequences, roughly a tenth of them detected only once. Over 3% of the sample rests with the top ten.

This TCR was sampled from a man aged 18 to 29 who received the YFV17D yellow fever vaccine. Sequences were derived from CD4+ T cells sorted from PBMCs, sampled 45 days after the yellow fever booster vaccination. The rearrangement combines TRBV12-3 or TRBV12-4 with TRBJ1-2, with TRBD1 as a weak D call on 5 bases. The DNA reads TGTGCCAGCAGTTATGGACGGGGGTTACAAGGCTACACCTTC. The translation is CASSYGRGLQGYTF.